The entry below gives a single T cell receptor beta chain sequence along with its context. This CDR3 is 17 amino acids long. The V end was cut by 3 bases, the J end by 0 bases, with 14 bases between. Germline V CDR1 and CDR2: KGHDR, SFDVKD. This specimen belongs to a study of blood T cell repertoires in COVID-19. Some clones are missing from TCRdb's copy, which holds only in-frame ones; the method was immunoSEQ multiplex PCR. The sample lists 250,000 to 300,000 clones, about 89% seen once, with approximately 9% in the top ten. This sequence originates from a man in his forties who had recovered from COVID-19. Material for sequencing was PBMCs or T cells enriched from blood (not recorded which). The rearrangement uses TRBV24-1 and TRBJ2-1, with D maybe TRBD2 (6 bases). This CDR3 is CATSDVKQDYSYNEQFF. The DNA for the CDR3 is TGTGCCACCAGTGATGTGAAACAGGACTACTCCTACAATGAGCAGTTCTTC.